This T cell receptor beta chain came from a study of cytomegalovirus exposure and HLA in healthy donors. Study in general: There were nearly 120 million unique TCR beta sequences, drawn from approximately 190 million T cells, in an earlier analysis. Study-level points and caveats: The productive fraction for most TCR beta V segments was about 87% or about 30% in an earlier analysis. It was 150 to 200 TCR beta chains that were listed as cytomegalovirus-associated.

Worth noting for this clone: Its target is not known.

Both 60 Vbeta primers and 13 Jbeta primers went into the PCR. TCRdb's copy holds only in-frame clones and misses some; the assay was immunoSEQ multiplex PCR. This sample yields around 100,000 clones, of which about 80% are seen a single time; around 5.1% belongs to the top ten. Donors had nominal health at sampling but likely had unrecorded immune exposures. The CDR3 spans 11 residues. Looked up from germline, CDR1 is DFQATT and CDR2 is SNEGSKA (reference sequence). Trimming cost V 5 bases and J 3 bases, with 7 bases left between them. The sample consisted of PBMCs. The chain links TRBV20-1 to TRBJ1-2, with D perhaps matching TRBD1 (6 bases). The source is a female donor in good health and CMV-seropositive. The CDR3 sequence: CSAYRDYGYTF. Here the CDR3 DNA reads TGCAGTGCTTACAGGGACTATGGCTACACCTTC.